This T cell receptor (beta chain) was observed in a study of identical twins. In its sample, this clonotype was seen a few times. What it binds is not known. Study-level points and caveats: Fewer insertions marked abundant cord blood beta clonotypes; young adult naive trended weakly, memory not at all.

V lost 5 bases and J 2 bases, leaving 10 bases between the germline ends. The CDR3 contains 13 residues. Germline CDR1 LNHNV, CDR2 YYDKDF (reference sequence). Template switching created a universal primer site, and the cDNA included unique molecular identifiers. In TCRdb, the 5' RACE reads were re-called with MiXCR into one record per CDR3 protein. The top ten clones hold nearly 0.45% of a sample with a few hundred thousand distinct CDR3 sequences, roughly 15% of them seen once. With no exceptions, donors were healthy Caucasians. This sample was shared with a second study, whose subject was yellow fever vaccine responses in identical twins.

Material for sequencing was CD4+ T cells sorted from blood. The V call is TRBV15, the J call TRBJ2-7; TRBD1 is a possible D gene (5 bases). This TCR was sampled from a young woman in good health. The CDR3 bases are TGTGCCACCAGCCCGGACACCGCCTACGAGCAGTACTTC. Its translation is CATSPDTAYEQYF.